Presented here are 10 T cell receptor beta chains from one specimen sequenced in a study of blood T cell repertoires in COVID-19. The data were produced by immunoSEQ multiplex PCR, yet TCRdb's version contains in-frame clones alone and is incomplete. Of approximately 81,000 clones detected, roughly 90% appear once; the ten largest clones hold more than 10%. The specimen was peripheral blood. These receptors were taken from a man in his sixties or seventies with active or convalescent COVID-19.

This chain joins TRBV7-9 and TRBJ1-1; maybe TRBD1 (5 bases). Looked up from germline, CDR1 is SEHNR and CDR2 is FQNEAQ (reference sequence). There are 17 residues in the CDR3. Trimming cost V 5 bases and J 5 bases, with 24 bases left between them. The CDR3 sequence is CASSPILTMQGRTEAFF. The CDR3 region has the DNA TGTGCCAGCAGCCCAATCCTGACGATGCAGGGCCGGACTGAAGCTTTCTTT.

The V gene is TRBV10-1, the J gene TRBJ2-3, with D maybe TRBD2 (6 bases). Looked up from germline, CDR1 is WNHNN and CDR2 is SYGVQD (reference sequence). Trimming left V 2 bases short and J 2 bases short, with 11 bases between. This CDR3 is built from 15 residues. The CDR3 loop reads CASSEGTGNTDTQYF. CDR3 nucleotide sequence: TGCGCCAGCAGTGAGGGGACTGGCAACACAGATACGCAGTATTTT.

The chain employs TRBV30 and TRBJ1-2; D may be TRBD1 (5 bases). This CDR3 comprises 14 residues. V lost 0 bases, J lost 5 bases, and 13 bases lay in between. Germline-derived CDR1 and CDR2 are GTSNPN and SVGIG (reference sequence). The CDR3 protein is CAWSVRWEGYGYTF. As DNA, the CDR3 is TGTGCCTGGAGTGTAAGGTGGGAGGGGTATGGCTACACCTTC.

CDR3 nucleotides: TGTGCCAGCAGTTATGGGACAGGGGGCTACGAGCAGTACTTC. The encoded protein is CASSYGTGGYEQYF. The chain carries TRBV6-5 and TRBJ2-7; 11 positions agree with TRBD1. Germline CDR1 MNHEY, CDR2 SVGAGI. Losses at the gene ends were 3 bases for V and 3 bases for J; bases not matched to a gene: 1. CDR3 length: 14 residues.

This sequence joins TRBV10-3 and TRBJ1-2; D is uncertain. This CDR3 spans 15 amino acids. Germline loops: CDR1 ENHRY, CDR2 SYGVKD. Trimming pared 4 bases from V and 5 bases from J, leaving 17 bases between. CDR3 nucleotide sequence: TGTGCCATCAGTGTGGGGATCCAACGACTATATGGCTACACCTTC. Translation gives CAISVGIQRLYGYTF.

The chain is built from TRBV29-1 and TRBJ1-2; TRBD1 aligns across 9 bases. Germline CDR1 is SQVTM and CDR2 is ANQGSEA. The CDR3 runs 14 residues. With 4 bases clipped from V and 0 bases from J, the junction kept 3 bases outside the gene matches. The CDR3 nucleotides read TGCAGCGTTGTGTGGACAGGGGCTAACTATGGCTACACCTTC. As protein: CSVVWTGANYGYTF. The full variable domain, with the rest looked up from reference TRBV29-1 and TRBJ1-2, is SAVISQKPSRDICQRGTSLTIQCQVDSQVTMMFWYRQQPGQSLTLIATANQGSEATYESGFVIDKFPISRPNLTFSTLTVSNMSPEDSSIYLCSVVWTGANYGYTFGSGTRLTVV.

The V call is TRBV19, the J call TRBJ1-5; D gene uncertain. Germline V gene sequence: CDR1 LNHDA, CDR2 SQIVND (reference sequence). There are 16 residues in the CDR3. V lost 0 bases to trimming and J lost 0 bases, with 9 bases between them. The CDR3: CASSIDGDYSNQPQHF. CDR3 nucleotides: TGTGCCAGTAGTATAGACGGAGATTATAGCAATCAGCCCCAGCATTTT.

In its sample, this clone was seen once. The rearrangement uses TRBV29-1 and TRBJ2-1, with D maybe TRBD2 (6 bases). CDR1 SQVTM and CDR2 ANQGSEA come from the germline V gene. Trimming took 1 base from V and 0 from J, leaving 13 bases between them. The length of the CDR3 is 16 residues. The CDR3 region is CSVEGGRGSSYNEQFF. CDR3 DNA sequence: TGCAGCGTTGAAGGGGGACGGGGGAGCTCCTACAATGAGCAGTTCTTC.

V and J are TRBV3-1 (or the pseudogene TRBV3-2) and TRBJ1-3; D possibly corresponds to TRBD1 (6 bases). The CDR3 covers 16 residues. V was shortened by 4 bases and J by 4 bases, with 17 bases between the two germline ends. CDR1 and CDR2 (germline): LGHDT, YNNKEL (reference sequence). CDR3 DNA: TGTGCCAGCAGCCGGACCGGACAGCTTGCAGGAAACACCATATATTTT. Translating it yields CASSRTGQLAGNTIYF.

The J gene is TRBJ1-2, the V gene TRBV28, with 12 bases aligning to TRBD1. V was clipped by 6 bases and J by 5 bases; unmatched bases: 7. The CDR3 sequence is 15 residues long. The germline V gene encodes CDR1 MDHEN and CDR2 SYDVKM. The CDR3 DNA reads TGTGCCAGCAGAATGGGACAGGGGGCGTGGTATGGCTACACCTTC. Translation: CASRMGQGAWYGYTF.